The clone carrying this T cell receptor beta chain was observed once. Germline CDR1 and CDR2: SQVTM and ANQGSEA. The CDR3 runs 13 residues. The V and J ends lost 7 bases and 4 bases respectively, with 16 bases between them. The data belong to a study of T cell clonotyping in hematopoietic cell transplantation. TCRdb's copy holds only in-frame clones and misses some; the assay was immunoSEQ multiplex PCR. The table includes roughly 11,000 clones, around 90% detected once. As for time point: recipient sample about 28 days before transplant, after cytoreduction. The rearrangement links TRBV29-1 to TRBJ1-1, with D hard to call. The receptor was derived from a woman between 40 and 55 years old with acute myeloid leukemia. Some clones in this sample may be carry-over from other donors' samples. Specimen: peripheral blood mononuclear cells, collected before stem cell transplant. The CDR3: CSARTATGTEAFF. For the CDR3, the DNA is TGCAGCGCCAGGACTGCGACGGGCACTGAAGCTTTCTTT.